Shown below are 3 T cell receptor beta chains from a single sample sequenced in a study of blood T cell repertoires in COVID-19. Libraries were prepared by immunoSEQ multiplex PCR; TCRdb keeps only in-frame clonotypes and omits some of them. This sample yields tens of thousands of clones, of which 70% to 90% are seen a single time; 2.5% to 3% belongs to the top ten. Sequenced material: peripheral blood. The origin of the receptors is an elderly man with acute or convalescent COVID-19.

V is TRBV6-5 and J is TRBJ1-2, with 9 bases lining up with TRBD1. The CDR3 spans 14 residues. Looked up from germline, CDR1 is MNHEY and CDR2 is SVGAGI. With 2 bases clipped from V and 8 bases from J, the junction kept 6 bases outside the gene matches. The CDR3 reads CASSYGQGIRGYTF. The DNA for the CDR3 is TGTGCCAGCAGTTACGGACAGGGGATTCGCGGCTACACCTTC.

This clone has only one observation. The rearrangement joins TRBV5-1 to TRBJ2-2, with TRBD1 identical over 9 bases. Germline trimming cut 4 bases from V and 6 bases from J; bases unmatched to any gene: 4. From germline, CDR1 is SGHRS and CDR2 YFSETQ. CDR3 size: 14 residues. Written as DNA, the CDR3 is TGCGCCAGCAGCATAGGACAGGGGCCCGGGGAGCTGTTTTTT. It yields the protein CASSIGQGPGELFF.

The rearrangement joins TRBV4-1 to TRBJ1-2, with TRBD1 matching over 7 bases. Unmatched junction bases numbered 8, after V lost 0 bases and J lost 7 bases. Germline V gene data show CDR1 as MGHRA and CDR2 as YSYEKL. The CDR3 spans 15 residues. Written as DNA, the CDR3 is TGCGCCAGCAGCCAAGATAGGGCAGGGGGTAGTGGCTACACCTTC. It is translated as CASSQDRAGGSGYTF.